This paragraph reports one T cell receptor (beta chain). The antigen remains undetermined. This sample stems from a study of vaccination effects on CD4 cells after COVID-19. Looking at the study overall: The cohort was immunized with two doses of either the BNT162b2 or mRNA-1273 vaccine. Study-wide results and caveats: Marked clonal contraction of both clone types appeared late after vaccination.

The CDR3 runs to 17 residues. Trimming shortened V by 0 bases and J by 0 bases, and 14 bases separated the two germline ends. Germline V gene sequence: CDR1 SGHDN, CDR2 FVKESK. Expansion with viral peptide pools was applied to antigen-specific CD4+ T cells by the ViraFEST assay prior to sequencing. Subsequent to a culture period of around 10 days, CD4+ T cells were isolated. None of the vaccinated had previously contracted SARS-CoV-2, and their nucleocapsid antibodies tested negative. Each well held about 2.1 million PBMC cultured with 7.5 to 10 ug/ml peptides and around 11 IU/ml IL-2. Cultures received IL-2 medium that replaced half the medium on days 3 and 7. Clones were sequenced by immunoSEQ multiplex PCR, and TCRdb holds only the in-frame ones, with some missing. The repertoire holds 35,000 to 55,000 clones, around 78% seen once, with 10% to 12% in the top ten.

The sequence was obtained from a human donor who received a COVID-19 vaccine. The material sequenced was CD4+ T cells from PBMCs cultured with SARS-CoV-2 spike peptides, taken before COVID-19 vaccination. J is TRBJ1-1 and V is TRBV14; D not resolved. The CDR3 nucleotides read TGTGCCAGCAGCCAAGATTATTGGGAACAGATGAACACTGAAGCTTTCTTT. Amino acid sequence: CASSQDYWEQMNTEAFF.